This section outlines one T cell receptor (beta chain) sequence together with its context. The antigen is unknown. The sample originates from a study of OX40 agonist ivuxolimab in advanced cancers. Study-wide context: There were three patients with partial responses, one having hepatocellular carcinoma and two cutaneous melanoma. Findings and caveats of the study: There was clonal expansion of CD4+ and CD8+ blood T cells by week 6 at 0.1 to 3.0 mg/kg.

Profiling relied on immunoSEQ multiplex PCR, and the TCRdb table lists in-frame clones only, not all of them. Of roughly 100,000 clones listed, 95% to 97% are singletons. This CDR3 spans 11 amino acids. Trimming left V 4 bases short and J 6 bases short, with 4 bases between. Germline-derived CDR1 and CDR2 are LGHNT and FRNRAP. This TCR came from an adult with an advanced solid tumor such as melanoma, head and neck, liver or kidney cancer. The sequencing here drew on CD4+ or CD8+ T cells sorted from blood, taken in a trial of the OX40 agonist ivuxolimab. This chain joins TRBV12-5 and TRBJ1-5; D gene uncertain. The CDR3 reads CASGSGQPQHF. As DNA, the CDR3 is TGTGCTAGTGGTTCGGGTCAGCCCCAGCATTTT.